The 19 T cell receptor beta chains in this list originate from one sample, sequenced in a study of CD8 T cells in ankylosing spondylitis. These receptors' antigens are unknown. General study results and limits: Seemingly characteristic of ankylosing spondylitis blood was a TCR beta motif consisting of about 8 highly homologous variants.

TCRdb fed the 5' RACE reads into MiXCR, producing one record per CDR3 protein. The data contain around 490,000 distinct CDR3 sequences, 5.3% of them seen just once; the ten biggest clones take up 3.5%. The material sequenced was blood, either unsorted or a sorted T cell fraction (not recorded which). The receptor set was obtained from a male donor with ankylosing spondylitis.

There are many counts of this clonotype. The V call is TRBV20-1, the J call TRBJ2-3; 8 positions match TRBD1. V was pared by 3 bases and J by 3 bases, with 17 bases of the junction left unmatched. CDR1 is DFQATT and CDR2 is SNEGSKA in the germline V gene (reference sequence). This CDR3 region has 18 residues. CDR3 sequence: CSASGQGTAAGRTDTQYF. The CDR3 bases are TGCAGTGCTAGTGGACAGGGTACGGCGGCCGGGCGTACAGATACGCAGTATTTT.

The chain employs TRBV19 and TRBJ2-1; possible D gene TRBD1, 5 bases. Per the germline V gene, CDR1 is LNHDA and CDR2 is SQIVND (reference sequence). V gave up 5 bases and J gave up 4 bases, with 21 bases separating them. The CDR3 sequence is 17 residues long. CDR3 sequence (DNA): TGTGCCAGTAGTCCCTGGACATGGGCCGGCTCGTACAATGAGCAGTTCTTC. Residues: CASSPWTWAGSYNEQFF.

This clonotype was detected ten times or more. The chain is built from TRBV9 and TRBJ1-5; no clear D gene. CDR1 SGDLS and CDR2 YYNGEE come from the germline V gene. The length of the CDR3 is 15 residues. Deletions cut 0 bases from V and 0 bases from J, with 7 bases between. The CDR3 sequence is CASSVEGISNQPQHF. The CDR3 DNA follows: TGTGCCAGCAGCGTAGAAGGCATTAGCAATCAGCCCCAGCATTTT.

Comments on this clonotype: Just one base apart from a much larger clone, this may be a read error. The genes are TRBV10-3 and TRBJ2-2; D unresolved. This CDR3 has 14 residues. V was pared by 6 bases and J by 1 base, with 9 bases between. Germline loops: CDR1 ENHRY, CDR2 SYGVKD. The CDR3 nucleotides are TGTGCCATCAGGGGTATTTGGAACACCGGGGAGCTGTTTTTT. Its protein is CAIRGIWNTGELFF.

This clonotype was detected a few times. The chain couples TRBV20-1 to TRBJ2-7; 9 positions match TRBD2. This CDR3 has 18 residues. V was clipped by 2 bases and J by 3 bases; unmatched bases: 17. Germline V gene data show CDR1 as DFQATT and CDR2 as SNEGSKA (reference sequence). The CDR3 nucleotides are TGCAGTGCTAGACCCCCGGCGGGAATAGCGGGGGCAAACTACGAGCAGTACTTC. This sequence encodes CSARPPAGIAGANYEQYF.

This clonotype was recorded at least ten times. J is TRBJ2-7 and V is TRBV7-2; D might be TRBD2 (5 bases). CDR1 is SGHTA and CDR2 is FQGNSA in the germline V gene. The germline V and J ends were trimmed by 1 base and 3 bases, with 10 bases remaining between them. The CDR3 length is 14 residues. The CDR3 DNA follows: TGTGCCAGCAGCTTAGTTCGCGGGTACTACGAGCAGTACTTC. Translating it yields CASSLVRGYYEQYF.

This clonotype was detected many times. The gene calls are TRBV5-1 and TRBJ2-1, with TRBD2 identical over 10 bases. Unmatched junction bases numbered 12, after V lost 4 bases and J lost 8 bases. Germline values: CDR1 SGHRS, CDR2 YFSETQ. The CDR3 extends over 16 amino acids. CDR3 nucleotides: TGCGCCAGCAGCGCAAGGTCTAGCGGGAGAAGCTATGAGCAGTTCTTC. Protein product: CASSARSSGRSYEQFF.

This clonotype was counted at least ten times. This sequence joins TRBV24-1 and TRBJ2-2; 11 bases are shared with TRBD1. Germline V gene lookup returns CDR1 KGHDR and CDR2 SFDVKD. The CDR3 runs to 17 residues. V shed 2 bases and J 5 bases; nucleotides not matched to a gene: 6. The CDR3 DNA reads TGTGCCACCAGTGATTCGGACAGGGGGCGCGTGACCGGGGAGCTGTTTTTT. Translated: CATSDSDRGRVTGELFF.

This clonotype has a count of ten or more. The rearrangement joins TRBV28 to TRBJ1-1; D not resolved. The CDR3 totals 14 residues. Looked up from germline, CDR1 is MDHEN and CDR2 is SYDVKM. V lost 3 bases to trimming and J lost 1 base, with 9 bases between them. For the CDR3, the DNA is TGTGCCAGCAGTTTCGGGCCGGAGAACACTGAAGCTTTCTTT. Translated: CASSFGPENTEAFF.

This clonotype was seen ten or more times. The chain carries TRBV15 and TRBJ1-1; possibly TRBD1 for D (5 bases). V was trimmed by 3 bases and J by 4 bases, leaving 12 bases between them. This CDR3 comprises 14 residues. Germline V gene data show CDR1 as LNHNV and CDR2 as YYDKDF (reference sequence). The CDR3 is CATSSRDGGTEAFF. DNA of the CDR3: TGTGCCACCAGCAGTAGGGACGGCGGCACTGAAGCTTTCTTT.

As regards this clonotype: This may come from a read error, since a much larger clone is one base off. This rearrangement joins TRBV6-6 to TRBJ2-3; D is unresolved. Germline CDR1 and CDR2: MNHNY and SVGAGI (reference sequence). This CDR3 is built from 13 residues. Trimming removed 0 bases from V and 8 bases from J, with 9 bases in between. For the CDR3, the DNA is TGTGCCAGCAGTTACTCGAATCGGGCTACGCAGTATTTT. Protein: CASSYSNRATQYF.

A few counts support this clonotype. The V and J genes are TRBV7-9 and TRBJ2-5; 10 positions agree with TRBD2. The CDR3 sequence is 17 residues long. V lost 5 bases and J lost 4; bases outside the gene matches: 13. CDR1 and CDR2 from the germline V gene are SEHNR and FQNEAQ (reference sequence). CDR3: CASSPGLAAGSGETQYF. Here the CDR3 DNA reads TGTGCCAGCAGCCCAGGACTAGCGGCGGGCTCGGGAGAGACCCAGTACTTC.

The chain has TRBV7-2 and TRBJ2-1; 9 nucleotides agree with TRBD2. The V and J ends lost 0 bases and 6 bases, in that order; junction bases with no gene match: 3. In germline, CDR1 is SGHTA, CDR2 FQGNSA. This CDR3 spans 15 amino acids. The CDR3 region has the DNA TGTGCCAGCAGCTTAGCTCTAGCGGGGACCAATGAGCAGTTCTTC. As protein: CASSLALAGTNEQFF.

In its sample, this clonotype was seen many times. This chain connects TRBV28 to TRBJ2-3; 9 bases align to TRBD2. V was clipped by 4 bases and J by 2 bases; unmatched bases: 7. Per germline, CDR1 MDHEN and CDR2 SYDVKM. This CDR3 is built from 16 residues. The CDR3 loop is CASSSEAGGSTDTQYF. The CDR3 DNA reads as TGTGCCAGCAGTTCAGAAGCGGGAGGTTCCACAGATACGCAGTATTTT.

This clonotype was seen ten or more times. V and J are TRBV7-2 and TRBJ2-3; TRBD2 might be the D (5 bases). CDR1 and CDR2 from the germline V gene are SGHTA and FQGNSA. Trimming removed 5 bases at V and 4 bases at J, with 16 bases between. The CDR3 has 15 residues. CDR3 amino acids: CASSREGKRADTQYF. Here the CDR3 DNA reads TGTGCCAGCAGCCGAGAGGGAAAGCGCGCAGATACGCAGTATTTT.

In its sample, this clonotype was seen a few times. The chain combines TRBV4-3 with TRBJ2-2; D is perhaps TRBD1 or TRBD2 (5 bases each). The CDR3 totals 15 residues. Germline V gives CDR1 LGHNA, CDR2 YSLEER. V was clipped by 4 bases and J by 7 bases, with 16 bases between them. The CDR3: CASSPNEGRIGELFF. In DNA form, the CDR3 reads TGCGCCAGCAGCCCGAACGAGGGGCGAATCGGGGAGCTGTTTTTT.

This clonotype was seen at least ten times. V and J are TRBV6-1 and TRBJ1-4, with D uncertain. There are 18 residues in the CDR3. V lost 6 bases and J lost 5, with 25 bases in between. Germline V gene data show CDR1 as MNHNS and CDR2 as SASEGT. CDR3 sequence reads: CASSRTPGEYLGNEKLFF. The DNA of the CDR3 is TGTGCCAGCAGCCGAACCCCCGGGGAATATTTGGGGAATGAAAAACTGTTTTTT.

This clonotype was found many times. CDR3 sequence reads: CASSRPGTKSEQYF. CDR3 nucleotide sequence: TGTGCCAGCAGCAGACCCGGGACAAAATCCGAGCAGTACTTC. The chain uses TRBV11-2 and TRBJ2-7; D is perhaps TRBD1 (6 bases). Germline assignment: CDR1 SGHAT and CDR2 FQNNGV. CDR3 length equals 14 residues. V was cut by 5 bases and J by 6 bases, with 17 bases left in between.

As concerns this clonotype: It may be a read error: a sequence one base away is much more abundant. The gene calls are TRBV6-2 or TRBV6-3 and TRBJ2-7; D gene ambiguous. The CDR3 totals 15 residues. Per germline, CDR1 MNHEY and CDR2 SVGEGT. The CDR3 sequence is CASRTGRIKGHEQCF. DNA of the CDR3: TGTGCCAGCAGAACCGGCCGAATAAAGGGCCACGAGCAGTGCTTC.